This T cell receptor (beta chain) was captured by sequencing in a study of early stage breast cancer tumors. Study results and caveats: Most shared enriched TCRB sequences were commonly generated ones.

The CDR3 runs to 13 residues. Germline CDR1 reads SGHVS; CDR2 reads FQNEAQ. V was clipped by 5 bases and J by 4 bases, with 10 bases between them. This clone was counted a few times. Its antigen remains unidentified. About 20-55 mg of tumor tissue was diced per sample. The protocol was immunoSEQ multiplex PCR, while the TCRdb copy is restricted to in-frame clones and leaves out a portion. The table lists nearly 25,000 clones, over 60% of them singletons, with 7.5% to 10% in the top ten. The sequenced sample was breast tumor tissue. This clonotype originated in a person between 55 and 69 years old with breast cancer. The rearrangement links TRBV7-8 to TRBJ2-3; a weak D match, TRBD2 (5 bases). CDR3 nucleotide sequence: TGTGCCAGCAGCGCGCCACTAGCAGATACGCAGTATTTT. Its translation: CASSAPLADTQYF. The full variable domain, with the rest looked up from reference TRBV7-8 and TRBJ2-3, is GAGVSQSPRYKVAKRGQDVALRCDPISGHVSLFWYQQALGQGPEFLTYFQNEAQLDKSGLPSDRFFAERPEGSVSTLKIQRTQQEDSAVYLCASSAPLADTQYFGPGTRLTVL.